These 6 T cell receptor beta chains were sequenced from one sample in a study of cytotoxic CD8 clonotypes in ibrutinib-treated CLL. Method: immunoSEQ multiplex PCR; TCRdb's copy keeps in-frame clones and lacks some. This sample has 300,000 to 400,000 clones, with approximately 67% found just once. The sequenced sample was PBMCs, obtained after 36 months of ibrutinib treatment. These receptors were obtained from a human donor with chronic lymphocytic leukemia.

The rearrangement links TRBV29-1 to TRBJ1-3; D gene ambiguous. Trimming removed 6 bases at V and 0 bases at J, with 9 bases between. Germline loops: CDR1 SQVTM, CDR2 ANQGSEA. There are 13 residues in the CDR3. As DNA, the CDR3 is TGCAGCGTCCGACTCCCCTCTGGAAACACCATATATTTT. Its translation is CSVRLPSGNTIYF. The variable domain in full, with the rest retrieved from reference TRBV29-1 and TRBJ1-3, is SAVISQKPSRDICQRGTSLTIQCQVDSQVTMMFWYRQQPGQSLTLIATANQGSEATYESGFVIDKFPISRPNLTFSTLTVSNMSPEDSSIYLCSVRLPSGNTIYFGEGSWLTVV.

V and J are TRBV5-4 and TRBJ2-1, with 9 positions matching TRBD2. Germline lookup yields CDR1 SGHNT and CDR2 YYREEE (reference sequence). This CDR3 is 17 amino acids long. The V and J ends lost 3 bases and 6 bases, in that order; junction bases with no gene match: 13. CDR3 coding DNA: TGTGCCAGCAGCTCGCCCCCCCTAGCGGGAAGGGGCAATGAGCAGTTCTTC. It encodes CASSSPPLAGRGNEQFF.

The CDR3 DNA sequence: TGCGCCAGCAGCCAAGAAGGACTTAGCACAGATACGCAGTATTTT. Protein product: CASSQEGLSTDTQYF. The V and J genes are TRBV4-3 and TRBJ2-3, with D possibly TRBD2 on 5 matching bases. V was cut by 0 bases and J by 0 bases, with 7 bases left in between. The CDR3 length is 15 residues. The germline V gene has CDR1 LGHNA and CDR2 YSLEER.

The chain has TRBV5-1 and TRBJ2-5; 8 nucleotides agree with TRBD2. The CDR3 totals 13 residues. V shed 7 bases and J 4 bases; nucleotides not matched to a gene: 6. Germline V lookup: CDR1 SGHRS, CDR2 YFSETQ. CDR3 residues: CASLGGAGETQYF. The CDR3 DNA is TGCGCCAGCCTCGGGGGGGCCGGAGAGACCCAGTACTTC.

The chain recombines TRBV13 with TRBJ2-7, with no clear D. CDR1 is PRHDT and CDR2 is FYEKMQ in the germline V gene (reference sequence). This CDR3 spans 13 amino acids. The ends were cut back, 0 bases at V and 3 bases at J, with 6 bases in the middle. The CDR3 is CASSLGTDYEQYF. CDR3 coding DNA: TGTGCCAGCAGCTTAGGCACAGACTACGAGCAGTACTTC.

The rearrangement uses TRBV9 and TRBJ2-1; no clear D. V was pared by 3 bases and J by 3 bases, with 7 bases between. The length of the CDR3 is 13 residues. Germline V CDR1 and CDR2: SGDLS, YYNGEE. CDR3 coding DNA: TGTGCCAGCAGCGAGGGTGGCTACAATGAGCAGTTCTTC. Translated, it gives CASSEGGYNEQFF.